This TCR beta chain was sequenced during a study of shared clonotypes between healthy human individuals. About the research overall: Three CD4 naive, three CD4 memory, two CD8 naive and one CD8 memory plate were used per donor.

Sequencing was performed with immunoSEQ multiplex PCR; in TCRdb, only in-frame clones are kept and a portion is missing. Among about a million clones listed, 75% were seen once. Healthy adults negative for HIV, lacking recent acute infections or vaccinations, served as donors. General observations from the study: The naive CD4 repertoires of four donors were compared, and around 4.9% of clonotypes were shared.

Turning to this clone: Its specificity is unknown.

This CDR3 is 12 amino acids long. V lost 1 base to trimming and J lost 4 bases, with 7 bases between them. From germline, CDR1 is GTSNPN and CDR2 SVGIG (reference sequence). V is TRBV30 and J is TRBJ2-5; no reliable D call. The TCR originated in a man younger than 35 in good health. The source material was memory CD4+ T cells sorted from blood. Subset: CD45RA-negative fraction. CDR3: CAWSEFRETQYF. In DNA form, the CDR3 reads TGTGCCTGGAGTGAATTTAGAGAGACCCAGTACTTC.